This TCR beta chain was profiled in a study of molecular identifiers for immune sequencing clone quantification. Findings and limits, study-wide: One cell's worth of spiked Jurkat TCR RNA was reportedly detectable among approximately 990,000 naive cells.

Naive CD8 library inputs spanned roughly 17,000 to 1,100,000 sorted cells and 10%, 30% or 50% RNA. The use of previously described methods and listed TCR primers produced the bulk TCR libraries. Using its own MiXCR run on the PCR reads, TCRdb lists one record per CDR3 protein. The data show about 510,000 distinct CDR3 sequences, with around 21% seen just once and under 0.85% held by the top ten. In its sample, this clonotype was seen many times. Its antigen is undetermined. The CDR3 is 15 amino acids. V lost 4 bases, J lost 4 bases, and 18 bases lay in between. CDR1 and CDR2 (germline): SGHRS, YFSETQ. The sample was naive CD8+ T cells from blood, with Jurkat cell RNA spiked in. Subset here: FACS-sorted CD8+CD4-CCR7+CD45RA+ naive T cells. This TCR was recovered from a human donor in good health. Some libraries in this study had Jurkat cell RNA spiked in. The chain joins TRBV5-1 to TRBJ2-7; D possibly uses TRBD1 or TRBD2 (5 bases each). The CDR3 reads CASSHGTSSRYEQYF. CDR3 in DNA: TGCGCCAGCAGCCATGGGACCAGCTCTCGATACGAGCAGTACTTC.